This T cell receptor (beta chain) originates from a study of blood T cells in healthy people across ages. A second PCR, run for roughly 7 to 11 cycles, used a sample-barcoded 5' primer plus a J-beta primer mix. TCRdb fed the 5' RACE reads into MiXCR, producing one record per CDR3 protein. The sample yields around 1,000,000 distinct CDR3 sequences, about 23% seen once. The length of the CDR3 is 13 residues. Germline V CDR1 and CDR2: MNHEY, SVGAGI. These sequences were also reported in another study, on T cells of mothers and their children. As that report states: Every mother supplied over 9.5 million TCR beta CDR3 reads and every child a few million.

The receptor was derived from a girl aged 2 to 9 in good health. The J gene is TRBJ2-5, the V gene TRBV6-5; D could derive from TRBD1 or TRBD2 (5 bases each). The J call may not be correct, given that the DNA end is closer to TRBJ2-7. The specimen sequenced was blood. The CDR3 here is CASKRGLTYEQYF. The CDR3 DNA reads TGTGCCAGCAAGAGGGGCCTAACCTACGAGCAGTACTTC.